These 30 T cell receptor beta chains were all obtained from the same sample, sequenced in a study of cytomegalovirus exposure and HLA in healthy donors. The PCR employed 60 Vbeta primers together with 13 Jbeta primers. Profiled with immunoSEQ multiplex PCR; TCRdb holds only in-frame clones, not every one. The data hold about 130,000 clones, with 65% to 80% observed a single time. Source material: PBMCs. The source of these receptors is a human donor in good health.

This clone was seen just once. The chain recombines TRBV4-2 with TRBJ2-1, with 11 nucleotides matching TRBD2. The germline V gene has CDR1 LGHNA and CDR2 YNFKEQ. With V trimmed by 4 bases and J by 2 bases, 4 bases remained unmatched. This CDR3 has 16 residues. The CDR3 DNA reads as TGTGCCAGCAGCCTCCGACTAGCGGGGACCTACAATGAGCAGTTCTTC. It yields the protein CASSLRLAGTYNEQFF.

The chain links TRBV5-1 to TRBJ1-2; 7 nucleotides line up with TRBD1. This CDR3 has 14 residues. V trimming: 2 bases; J trimming: 2 bases; junction bases outside the gene matches: 3. CDR1 SGHRS and CDR2 YFSETQ come from the germline V gene. The CDR3 reads CASSFRQGNYGYTF. The CDR3 DNA reads TGCGCCAGCAGCTTTCGACAGGGAAACTATGGCTACACCTTC.

This clone was observed once. The rearrangement links TRBV5-6 to TRBJ2-1; a weak D match, TRBD2 (5 bases). The CDR3 loop spans 13 amino acids. The germline V gene has CDR1 SGHDT and CDR2 YYEEEE. The germline V and J ends were trimmed by 5 bases and 6 bases, with 12 bases remaining between them. Written as DNA, the CDR3 is TGTGCCAGCAGTCTGGGAGCAGGCAATGAGCAGTTCTTC. It codes for CASSLGAGNEQFF. Variable domain in full (rest from reference TRBV5-6 and TRBJ2-1): DAGVTQSPTHLIKTRGQQVTLRCSPKSGHDTVSWYQQALGQGPQFIFQYYEEEERQRGNFPDRFSGHQFPNYSSELNVNALLLGDSALYLCASSLGAGNEQFFGPGTRLTVL.

The chain has TRBV5-1 and TRBJ2-5; 7 bases agree with TRBD1. Germline V gene lookup returns CDR1 SGHRS and CDR2 YFSETQ. The CDR3 loop spans 17 amino acids. Losses at the gene ends were 4 bases for V and 2 bases for J; bases not matched to a gene: 14. DNA for the CDR3: TGCGCCAGCAGCCTCCAACCCCGACAGGGTGGTCAAGAGACCCAGTACTTC. The encoded protein is CASSLQPRQGGQETQYF.

V usage is TRBV29-1 and J usage is TRBJ2-1, with 13 bases lining up with TRBD2. Germline V gives CDR1 SQVTM, CDR2 ANQGSEA. CDR3 length: 16 residues. The trim removed 6 bases at V and 2 bases at J, leaving 7 bases unmatched. The CDR3 spells CSVKGTSGETYNEQFF. The CDR3 region has the DNA TGCAGCGTCAAGGGGACTAGCGGGGAAACCTACAATGAGCAGTTCTTC.

V gene TRBV6-1 combines with J gene TRBJ1-2, with a weak D call TRBD1 (6 bases). V lost 6 bases and J lost 4, with 15 bases in between. Germline CDR1 is MNHNS and CDR2 is SASEGT. This CDR3 is 14 amino acids long. CDR3 sequence (DNA): TGTGCCAGCAGGGACCATTTGGACAGCTATGGCTACACCTTC. Translation gives CASRDHLDSYGYTF.

This clone was seen a single time. The rearrangement joins TRBV27 to TRBJ1-5; 7 positions match TRBD1. There are 16 residues in the CDR3. The J segment lost 1 base and the V segment lost 6 bases, leaving 9 bases of the junction unmatched. From germline, CDR1 is MNHEY and CDR2 SMNVEV (reference sequence). The CDR3 protein is CASSETSGGSNQPQHF. The CDR3 nucleotides read TGTGCCAGCAGCGAAACGTCAGGGGGAAGCAATCAGCCCCAGCATTTT.

This chain links TRBV2 with TRBJ1-5, with 9 bases matching TRBD1. With V trimmed by 5 bases and J by 7 bases, 6 bases remained unmatched. The CDR3 runs to 14 residues. Germline lookup yields CDR1 SNHLY and CDR2 FYNNEI. CDR3 sequence reads: CASSTTGGAQPQHF. The CDR3 DNA sequence: TGTGCCAGCAGTACCACAGGGGGCGCCCAGCCCCAGCATTTT.

The V call is TRBV11-3, the J call TRBJ2-2; D unresolved. The V end was cut by 3 bases, the J end by 4 bases, with 9 bases between. From germline, CDR1 is SGHNT and CDR2 YENEEA. The CDR3 spans 14 residues. CDR3 sequence reads: CASSFGGTTGELFF. Here the CDR3 DNA reads TGTGCCAGCAGCTTTGGCGGAACCACCGGGGAGCTGTTTTTT.

The genes are TRBV15 and TRBJ1-1; no definite D call. The ends were cut back, 0 bases at V and 5 bases at J, with 7 bases in the middle. The CDR3 has 13 residues. Germline V lookup: CDR1 LNHNV, CDR2 YYDKDF (reference sequence). The CDR3 sequence: CATSRDSLTEAFF. Written as DNA, the CDR3 is TGTGCCACCAGCAGAGATAGCTTGACTGAAGCTTTCTTT. The whole variable domain, remainder taken from reference TRBV15 and TRBJ1-1, is DAMVIQNPRYQVTQFGKPVTLSCSQTLNHNVMYWYQQKSSQAPKLLFHYYDKDFNNEADTPDNFQSRRPNTSFCFLDIRSPGLGDTAMYLCATSRDSLTEAFFGQGTRLTVV.

This clone was picked up one time. This rearrangement joins TRBV11-2 to TRBJ2-7; 8 positions match TRBD1. Germline lookup yields CDR1 SGHAT and CDR2 FQNNGV. V dropped 5 bases and J dropped 1; count of bases not matched to a gene: 4. The CDR3 loop spans 14 amino acids. DNA for the CDR3: TGTGCCAGCAGCCATGGACAGGGTTCCTACGAGCAGTACTTC. Protein product: CASSHGQGSYEQYF.

The chain uses TRBV19 and TRBJ1-5; the D is unclear. The germline V gene encodes CDR1 LNHDA and CDR2 SQIVND (reference sequence). CDR3 length equals 12 residues. With 6 bases removed from V and 6 bases from J, the gap between germline ends came to 9 bases. The CDR3: CASSWRAQPQHF. The CDR3, as DNA: TGTGCCAGTAGCTGGAGAGCTCAGCCCCAGCATTTT.

The J gene is TRBJ2-2, the V gene TRBV6-1; TRBD2 agrees at 8 bases. The V and J ends lost 5 bases and 7 bases, in that order; junction bases with no gene match: 6. The germline gives CDR1 MNHNS, CDR2 SASEGT. This CDR3 is 14 amino acids long. The DNA of the CDR3 is TGTGCCAGCAGTCAACTAGCGGAGTTCGGGGAGCTGTTTTTT. Translating it yields CASSQLAEFGELFF.

The chain is built from TRBV25-1 and TRBJ2-5; D gene ambiguous. The germline V gene has CDR1 MGHDK and CDR2 SYGVNS. Trimming stripped 6 bases from V and 3 bases from J, with 5 bases between. This CDR3 spans 11 amino acids. DNA for the CDR3: TGTGCCAGCAGCCTAAAAGAGACCCAGTACTTC. This encodes CASSLKETQYF.

The chain joins TRBV27 to TRBJ1-4; 10 nucleotides match TRBD1. Per germline, CDR1 MNHEY and CDR2 SMNVEV (reference sequence). Trimming took 6 bases from V and 7 from J; bases not matched to a gene: 5. The CDR3 is 14 residues long. The chain's CDR3 is CASSPDRGAEKLFF. The CDR3 bases are TGTGCCAGCAGCCCGGACAGGGGGGCTGAAAAACTGTTTTTT.

The gene calls are TRBV19 and TRBJ1-5; TRBD1 matches at 7 bases. V shed 7 bases and J 4 bases; nucleotides not matched to a gene: 7. CDR3 size: 14 residues. Germline CDR1 and CDR2: LNHDA and SQIVND (reference sequence). CDR3 amino acids: CASTWQGVNQPQHF. The CDR3 coding sequence is TGTGCCAGTACCTGGCAGGGGGTAAATCAGCCCCAGCATTTT.

This CDR3 is CASSITRSPSYEQYF. The CDR3 DNA reads TGTGCCAGTAGCATCACCAGGTCCCCTTCCTACGAGCAGTACTTC. The chain joins TRBV19 to TRBJ2-7, with D unresolved. This CDR3 is built from 15 residues. Per the germline V gene, CDR1 is LNHDA and CDR2 is SQIVND (reference sequence). V was trimmed by 6 bases and J by 1 base, leaving 16 bases between them.

V is TRBV19 and J is TRBJ2-7, with 8 nucleotides matching TRBD2. Germline assignment: CDR1 LNHDA and CDR2 SQIVND (reference sequence). CDR3 length equals 13 residues. The CDR3 here is CASTSGTSSEQYF. The CDR3 DNA reads TGTGCAAGCACCTCCGGGACTAGTAGCGAGCAGTACTTC.

J is TRBJ1-1 and V is TRBV27, with D possibly being TRBD1 (5 bases). The CDR3 has 14 residues. V was cut by 3 bases and J by 3 bases, with 11 bases left in between. Germline CDR1 is MNHEY and CDR2 is SMNVEV (reference sequence). As DNA, the CDR3 is TGTGCCAGCAGTTTCGCAGGGTCACACACTGAAGCTTTCTTT. Its translation is CASSFAGSHTEAFF.

This chain uses TRBV6-5 with TRBJ1-5; D might be TRBD1 (6 bases). CDR3 length: 16 residues. V was pared by 0 bases and J by 6 bases, with 15 bases between. Germline CDR1 MNHEY, CDR2 SVGAGI. CDR3 bases: TGTGCCAGCAGTTACTCGTACAGGGCGAGGGTTCAGCCCCAGCATTTT. Translation gives CASSYSYRARVQPQHF.

This clone has a handful of counts. This chain uses TRBV27 with TRBJ2-7; 15 positions match TRBD2. V trimming: 5 bases; J trimming: 0 bases; junction bases outside the gene matches: 5. Germline assignment: CDR1 MNHEY and CDR2 SMNVEV (reference sequence). The CDR3 spans 17 residues. This CDR3 reads CASSTGTSGRHSYEQYF. The CDR3 DNA follows: TGTGCCAGCAGTACCGGGACTAGCGGGAGGCACTCCTACGAGCAGTACTTC.

The chain couples TRBV11-3 to TRBJ2-7; 13 nucleotides match TRBD2. The CDR3 has 18 amino acids. Per the germline V gene, CDR1 is SGHNT and CDR2 is YENEEA. V lost 1 base, J lost 5 bases, and 11 bases stayed unmatched. The chain's CDR3 is CASSLARTSGSLGDEQYF. Here the CDR3 DNA reads TGTGCCAGCAGCTTAGCTAGGACTAGCGGGAGCCTGGGGGACGAGCAGTACTTC.

The V gene is TRBV28, the J gene TRBJ2-5; TRBD2 matches 7 bases. This CDR3 has 20 amino acids. The germline V gene has CDR1 MDHEN and CDR2 SYDVKM. Unmatched junction bases numbered 22, after V lost 3 bases and J lost 3 bases. CDR3 DNA sequence: TGTGCCAGCAGTTTCTTGGTTTGGGCCCGTCAACTACGGGGGGAAGAGACCCAGTACTTC. It yields the protein CASSFLVWARQLRGEETQYF.

The V gene is TRBV18, the J gene TRBJ2-7, with a tentative D call TRBD1 (6 bases). CDR3 size: 14 residues. V was trimmed by 10 bases and J by 2 bases, leaving 18 bases between them. Germline-derived CDR1 and CDR2 are KGHSH and LQKENI. CDR3 region: CATRSGQGPYEQYF. For the CDR3, the DNA is TGTGCCACCCGGTCGGGACAAGGTCCCTACGAGCAGTACTTC.

A single count supports this clone. The genes are TRBV7-9 and TRBJ2-7, with 8 bases identical to TRBD2. Germline CDR1 is SEHNR and CDR2 is FQNEAQ (reference sequence). V shed 5 bases and J 3 bases; nucleotides not matched to a gene: 9. The CDR3 runs to 15 residues. The CDR3 sequence: CASSTSAGAGYEQYF. DNA of the CDR3: TGTGCCAGCAGCACGTCAGCGGGAGCCGGCTACGAGCAGTACTTC.

The CDR3 nucleotides are TGTGCCAGCAGGGTGGACAGGGCGGAGACCCAGTACTTC. It is translated as CASRVDRAETQYF. The chain has TRBV28 and TRBJ2-5; 8 nucleotides align to TRBD1. The CDR3 is 13 residues long. After removal of 6 bases from V and 5 bases from J, the junction contained 5 bases not matched to a gene. Germline-derived CDR1 and CDR2 are MDHEN and SYDVKM.

The gene calls are TRBV5-4 and TRBJ2-7; D is ambiguous. Germline CDR1 reads SGHNT; CDR2 reads YYREEE (reference sequence). The CDR3 covers 16 residues. V shed 4 bases and J shed 3 bases, with 20 bases lying between them. The CDR3 DNA reads as TGTGCCAGCAGCGGATCATCAGGCCCCCTCTACTACGAGCAGTACTTC. Residues: CASSGSSGPLYYEQYF. Using reference TRBV5-4 and TRBJ2-7 for the parts outside the CDR3, the full variable domain is ETGVTQSPTHLIKTRGQQVTLRCSSQSGHNTVSWYQQALGQGPQFIFQYYREEENGRGNFPPRFSGLQFPNYSSELNVNALELDDSALYLCASSGSSGPLYYEQYFGPGTRLTVT.

This chain links TRBV27 with TRBJ1-1; the D gene is possibly TRBD1 (5 bases). Trimming pared 0 bases from V and 2 bases from J, leaving 16 bases between. Germline-derived CDR1 and CDR2 are MNHEY and SMNVEV (reference sequence). The CDR3 is 17 amino acids. The CDR3 DNA reads as TGTGCCAGCAGTTTATCGGGCGGGGGGGGAATTAACACTGAAGCTTTCTTT. It encodes CASSLSGGGGINTEAFF.

In this sample, this clone turned up a few times. The J gene is TRBJ2-7, the V gene TRBV4-1; weak D call: TRBD1 (8 bases). Germline V gives CDR1 MGHRA, CDR2 YSYEKL. With 5 bases removed from V and 3 bases from J, the gap between germline ends came to 20 bases. CDR3 length: 16 residues. CDR3 protein: CASSSQGGARSYEQYF. CDR3 coding DNA: TGCGCCAGCAGCTCACAGGGGGGGGCGCGGAGCTACGAGCAGTACTTC.

The chain uses TRBV4-2 and TRBJ2-7; 9 positions agree with TRBD2. This CDR3 has 14 residues. V lost 4 bases and J lost 3; bases outside the gene matches: 4. Germline V lookup: CDR1 LGHNA, CDR2 YNFKEQ. CDR3 in amino acids: CASSLRLADYEQYF. The CDR3 nucleotides are TGTGCCAGCAGCCTTAGACTAGCGGACTACGAGCAGTACTTC.